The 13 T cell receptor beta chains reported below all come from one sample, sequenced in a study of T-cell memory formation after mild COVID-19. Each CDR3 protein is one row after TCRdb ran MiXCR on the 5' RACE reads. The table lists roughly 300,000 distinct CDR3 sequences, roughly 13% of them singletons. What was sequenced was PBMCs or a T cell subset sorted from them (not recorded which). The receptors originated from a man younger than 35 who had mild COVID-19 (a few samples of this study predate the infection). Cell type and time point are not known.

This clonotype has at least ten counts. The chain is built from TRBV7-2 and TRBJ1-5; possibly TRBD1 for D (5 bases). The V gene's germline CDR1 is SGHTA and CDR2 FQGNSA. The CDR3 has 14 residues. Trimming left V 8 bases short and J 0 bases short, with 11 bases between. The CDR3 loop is CASSPGTSNQPQHF. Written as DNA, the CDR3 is TGTGCCAGCTCCCCAGGGACTAGCAATCAGCCCCAGCATTTT.

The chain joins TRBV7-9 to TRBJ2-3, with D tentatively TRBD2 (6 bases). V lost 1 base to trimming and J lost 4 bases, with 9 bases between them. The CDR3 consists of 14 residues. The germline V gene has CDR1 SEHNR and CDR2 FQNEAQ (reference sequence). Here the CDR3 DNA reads TGTGCCAGCAGCTTAGGCGGGGATTCAGATACGCAGTATTTT. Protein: CASSLGGDSDTQYF.

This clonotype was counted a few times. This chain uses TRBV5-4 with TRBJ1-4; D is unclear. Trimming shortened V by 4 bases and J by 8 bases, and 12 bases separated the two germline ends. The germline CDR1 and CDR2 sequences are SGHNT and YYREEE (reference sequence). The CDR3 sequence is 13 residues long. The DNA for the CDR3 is TGTGCCAGCAGCCCCCGAAATGAAGAAAAACTGTTTTTT. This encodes CASSPRNEEKLFF. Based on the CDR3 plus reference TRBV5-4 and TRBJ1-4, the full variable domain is ETGVTQSPTHLIKTRGQQVTLRCSSQSGHNTVSWYQQALGQGPQFIFQYYREEENGRGNFPPRFSGLQFPNYSSELNVNALELDDSALYLCASSPRNEEKLFFGSGTQLSVL.

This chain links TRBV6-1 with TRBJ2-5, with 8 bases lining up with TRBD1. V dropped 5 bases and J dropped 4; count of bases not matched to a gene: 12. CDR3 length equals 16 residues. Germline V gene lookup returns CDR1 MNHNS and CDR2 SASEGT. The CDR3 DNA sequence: TGTGCCAGCAGTCGACTCGGGACAGGAGGGTCAGAGACCCAGTACTTC. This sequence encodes CASSRLGTGGSETQYF.

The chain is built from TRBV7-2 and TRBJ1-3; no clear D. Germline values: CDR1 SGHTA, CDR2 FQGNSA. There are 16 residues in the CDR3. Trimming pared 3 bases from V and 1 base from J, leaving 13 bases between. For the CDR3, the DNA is TGTGCCAGCAGCTTTCTTTCGGCAGGATCTGGAAACACCATATATTTT. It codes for CASSFLSAGSGNTIYF.

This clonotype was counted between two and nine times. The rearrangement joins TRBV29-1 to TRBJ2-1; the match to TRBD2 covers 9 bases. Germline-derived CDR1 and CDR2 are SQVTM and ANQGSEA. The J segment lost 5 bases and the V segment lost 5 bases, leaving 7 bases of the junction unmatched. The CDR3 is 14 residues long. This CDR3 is CSVSRAGGHNEQFF. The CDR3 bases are TGCAGCGTTTCCAGAGCGGGGGGCCACAATGAGCAGTTCTTC.

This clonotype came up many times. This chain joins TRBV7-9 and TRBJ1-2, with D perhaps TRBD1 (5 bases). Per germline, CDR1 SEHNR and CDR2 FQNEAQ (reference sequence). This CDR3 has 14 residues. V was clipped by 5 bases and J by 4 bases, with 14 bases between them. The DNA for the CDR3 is TGTGCCAGCAGCGCAAAAGGGGAACCCTATGGCTACACCTTC. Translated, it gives CASSAKGEPYGYTF.

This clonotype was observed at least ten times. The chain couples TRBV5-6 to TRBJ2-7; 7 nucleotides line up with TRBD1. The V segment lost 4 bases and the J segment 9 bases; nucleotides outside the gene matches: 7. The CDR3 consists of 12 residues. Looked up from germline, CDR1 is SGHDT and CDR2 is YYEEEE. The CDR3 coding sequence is TGTGCCAGCAGCCTAACAGGGGATGGGCAGTACGTC. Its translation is CASSLTGDGQYV.

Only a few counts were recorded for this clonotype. CDR3 DNA sequence: TGTGCCAGCAGCTTAGATGCGGGGGGGCCCTACAATGAGCAGTTCTTC. Its translation is CASSLDAGGPYNEQFF. The rearrangement links TRBV7-2 to TRBJ2-1; 9 bases line up with TRBD2. V was pared by 1 base and J by 2 bases, with 3 bases of the junction left unmatched. There are 16 residues in the CDR3. CDR1 and CDR2 from the germline V gene are SGHTA and FQGNSA.

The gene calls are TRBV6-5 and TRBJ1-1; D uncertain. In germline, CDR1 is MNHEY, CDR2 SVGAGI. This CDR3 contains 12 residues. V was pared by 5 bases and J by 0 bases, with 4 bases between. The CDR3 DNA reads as TGTGCCAGCAGTCATATGAACACTGAAGCTTTCTTT. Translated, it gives CASSHMNTEAFF.

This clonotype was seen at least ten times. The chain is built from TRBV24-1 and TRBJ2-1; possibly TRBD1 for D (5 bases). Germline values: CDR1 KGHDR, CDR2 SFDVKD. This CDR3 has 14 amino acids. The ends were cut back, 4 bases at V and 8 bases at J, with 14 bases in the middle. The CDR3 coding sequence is TGTGCCACCAGTGACCCTGGACAACCCTATGAGCAGTTCTTC. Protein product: CATSDPGQPYEQFF.

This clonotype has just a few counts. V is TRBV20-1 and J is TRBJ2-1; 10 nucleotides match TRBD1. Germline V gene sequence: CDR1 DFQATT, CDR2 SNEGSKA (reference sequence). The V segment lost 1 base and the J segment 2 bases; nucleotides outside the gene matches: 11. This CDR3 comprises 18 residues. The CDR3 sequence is CSARVDSVTGGAYNEQFF. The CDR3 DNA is TGCAGTGCTAGAGTAGATTCCGTGACAGGGGGCGCCTACAATGAGCAGTTCTTC.

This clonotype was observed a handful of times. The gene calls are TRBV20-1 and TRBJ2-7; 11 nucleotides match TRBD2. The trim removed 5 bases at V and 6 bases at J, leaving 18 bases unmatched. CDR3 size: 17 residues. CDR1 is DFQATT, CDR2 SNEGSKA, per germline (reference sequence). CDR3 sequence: CSAGNHPIAGGPSEQYF. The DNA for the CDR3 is TGCAGTGCTGGAAACCACCCTATAGCGGGGGGGCCTAGCGAGCAGTACTTC.